One and the same sample provided the 27 T cell receptor beta chains below, sequenced in a study of blood T cell repertoires in COVID-19. The table came from immunoSEQ multiplex PCR; TCRdb's copy has only in-frame clones and leaves some out. The sample carries some 150,000 clones, 80% recorded once. The sequenced sample was peripheral blood. The receptor set was obtained from a woman aged 45-59 years with acute or convalescent COVID-19.

This chain connects TRBV7-8 to TRBJ2-7; a weak D match, TRBD1 (6 bases). Per the germline V gene, CDR1 is SGHVS and CDR2 is FQNEAQ. The CDR3 has 14 amino acids. V was trimmed by 4 bases and J by 5 bases, leaving 15 bases between them. The CDR3 coding sequence is TGTGCCAGCAGCTCTCGGACAGAAACTAACGAGCAGTACTTC. Translating it yields CASSSRTETNEQYF.

The chain uses TRBV28 and TRBJ2-4, with 10 positions matching TRBD1. Germline V gene sequence: CDR1 MDHEN, CDR2 SYDVKM. This CDR3 is 15 amino acids long. Unmatched junction bases numbered 8, after V lost 3 bases and J lost 9 bases. The CDR3 sequence is CASSLTGTGVVIQYF. The DNA for the CDR3 is TGTGCCAGCAGTTTGACCGGGACAGGGGTCGTCATTCAGTACTTC.

The chain is built from TRBV7-9 and TRBJ2-3, with unresolved D. The CDR3 sequence is 14 residues long. Germline V gives CDR1 SEHNR, CDR2 FQNEAQ (reference sequence). V was shortened by 5 bases and J by 1 base, with 10 bases between the two germline ends. This CDR3 reads CASSHPTGTDTQYF. In DNA, the CDR3 is TGTGCCAGCAGCCACCCCACAGGCACAGATACGCAGTATTTT.

The genes are TRBV9 and TRBJ1-1; weak D call: TRBD1 (5 bases). The CDR3 spans 15 residues. Deletions cut 3 bases from V and 7 bases from J, with 19 bases between. Germline V lookup: CDR1 SGDLS, CDR2 YYNGEE. The DNA of the CDR3 is TGTGCCAGCAGCGCTCCCCGGGGGAGGATAGGTGAAGCTTTCTTT. Protein product: CASSAPRGRIGEAFF.

V gene TRBV6-1 combines with J gene TRBJ2-7; maybe TRBD2 (5 bases). Germline V lookup: CDR1 MNHNS, CDR2 SASEGT. This CDR3 region has 14 residues. The ends were cut back, 6 bases at V and 0 bases at J, with 12 bases in the middle. In DNA, the CDR3 is TGTGCCAGCAGGTCCCGGAGCGGCTCCTACGAGCAGTACTTC. Protein: CASRSRSGSYEQYF.

V and J are TRBV6-5 and TRBJ1-2, with D unresolved. Per the germline V gene, CDR1 is MNHEY and CDR2 is SVGAGI. With 4 bases removed from V and 4 bases from J, the gap between germline ends came to 13 bases. CDR3 length: 14 residues. CDR3: CASSFTELSYGYTF. The CDR3 nucleotides are TGTGCCAGCAGTTTTACGGAACTATCCTATGGCTACACCTTC.

The chain couples TRBV27 to TRBJ1-1; TRBD1 matches at 8 bases. The CDR3 contains 14 residues. The junction had 7 bases not matched to a gene; V was cut back by 5 bases and J by 5 bases. CDR1 is MNHEY and CDR2 is SMNVEV in the germline V gene (reference sequence). The CDR3 sequence is CASSPGDRRTEAFF. CDR3 bases: TGTGCCAGCAGTCCGGGGGACAGGAGAACTGAAGCTTTCTTT.

Points on this clone: The same CDR3 also results from other DNA sequences found in this sample. This chain uses TRBV7-3 with TRBJ2-2; no definite D call. Germline V gene lookup returns CDR1 SGHTA and CDR2 FQGTGA. The ends were cut back, 2 bases at V and 6 bases at J, with 10 bases in the middle. This CDR3 has 14 amino acids. Written as DNA, the CDR3 is TGTGCCAGCAGCTTATTGGCAACCGCCGGGGAGCTGTTTTTT. It is translated as CASSLLATAGELFF.

This clone was seen only once. The chain joins TRBV24-1 to TRBJ2-2, with TRBD1 matching over 9 bases. The CDR3 runs 17 residues. V lost 2 bases to trimming and J lost 7 bases; unmatched junction nucleotides: 10. Germline-derived CDR1 and CDR2 are KGHDR and SFDVKD. The CDR3 protein is CATSDSDGTGIHGELFF. For the CDR3, the DNA is TGTGCCACCAGTGATTCCGACGGGACAGGGATCCACGGGGAGCTGTTTTTT.

The chain uses TRBV9 and TRBJ1-3; the match to TRBD1 covers 7 bases. J lost 4 bases, V lost 3 bases, and 10 bases had no gene match. Germline V gene data show CDR1 as SGDLS and CDR2 as YYNGEE. The CDR3 is 16 amino acids. The CDR3 DNA sequence: TGTGCCAGCAGCGCTCAACGACAGGGTTCGGGAAACACCATATATTTT. Its protein is CASSAQRQGSGNTIYF.

This sequence joins TRBV5-1 and TRBJ2-5, with D perhaps matching TRBD2 (5 bases). Between the trimmed V and J ends, which lost 1 base and 5 bases, there was a span of 18 bases. The germline V gene encodes CDR1 SGHRS and CDR2 YFSETQ. This CDR3 has 16 residues. The CDR3 DNA follows: TGCGCCAGCAGCTTGTGGGAGAGCGATGGTGGTGAGACCCAGTACTTC. Its protein product is CASSLWESDGGETQYF.

This clone was seen a handful of times. The chain combines TRBV6-2 or TRBV6-3 with TRBJ1-6; D is uncertain. Trimming took off 5 bases at V and 8 bases at J, with 7 bases between the two ends. CDR3 length: 12 residues. Germline V CDR1 and CDR2: MNHEY, SVGEGT. CDR3 loop: CASSRQDSPLHF. Written as DNA, the CDR3 is TGTGCCAGCAGTAGGCAGGATTCACCCCTCCACTTT.

The V call is TRBV7-2, the J call TRBJ2-1; the match to TRBD2 covers 9 bases. Trimming took 5 bases from V and 4 from J; bases not matched to a gene: 12. Germline CDR1 is SGHTA and CDR2 is FQGNSA. The CDR3 consists of 17 residues. Here the CDR3 DNA reads TGTGCCAGCAGCCCGCGGGGGGGGCCCAACAATTACAATGAGCAGTTCTTC. Residues: CASSPRGGPNNYNEQFF. Full variable domain (remainder filled in from reference TRBV7-2 and TRBJ2-1): GAGVSQSPSNKVTEKGKDVELRCDPISGHTALYWYRQSLGQGLEFLIYFQGNSAPDKSGLPSDRFSAERTGGSVSTLTIQRTQQEDSAVYLCASSPRGGPNNYNEQFFGPGTRLTVL.

The V call is TRBV19, the J call TRBJ1-4; D is unclear. The germline V gene has CDR1 LNHDA and CDR2 SQIVND (reference sequence). The V and J ends lost 5 bases and 7 bases respectively, with 11 bases between them. CDR3 length: 13 amino acids. Written as DNA, the CDR3 is TGTGCCAGTAGTCCACCAGTTTCTGAAAAACTGTTTTTT. This gives the protein CASSPPVSEKLFF.

This clone came up once. The J gene is TRBJ1-3, the V gene TRBV23-1; D gene uncertain. TRBV23-1 is marked as an open reading frame, function uncertain. The CDR3 loop spans 14 amino acids. V was clipped by 0 bases and J by 4 bases, with 7 bases between them. In nucleotides, the CDR3 is TGCGCCAGCAGTCAATCCGGGAGAGGAAACACCATATATTTT. Translated, it gives CASSQSGRGNTIYF.

The V and J genes are TRBV10-3 and TRBJ2-2, with no clear D. This CDR3 has 12 amino acids. V was clipped by 8 bases and J by 6 bases, with 10 bases between them. The germline CDR1 and CDR2 sequences are ENHRY and SYGVKD. CDR3 DNA sequence: TGTGCCATCTCCGGTTTCCCCGGGGAGCTGTTTTTT. This encodes CAISGFPGELFF.

The rearrangement uses TRBV28 and TRBJ1-5; D ambiguous. Between the trimmed V and J ends, which lost 4 bases and 0 bases, there was a span of 13 bases. The germline V gene encodes CDR1 MDHEN and CDR2 SYDVKM. The CDR3 is made up of 16 amino acids. CDR3 amino acids: CASSSSGMGSNQPQHF. The CDR3 DNA is TGTGCCAGCAGTTCCTCCGGGATGGGTAGCAATCAGCCCCAGCATTTT.

The chain joins TRBV7-9 to TRBJ1-2; 9 bases match TRBD1. CDR1 SEHNR and CDR2 FQNEAQ come from the germline V gene (reference sequence). The V segment lost 0 bases and the J segment 6 bases; nucleotides outside the gene matches: 5. The CDR3 runs 15 residues. The CDR3 reads CASSLATGGDDGYTF. CDR3 coding DNA: TGTGCCAGCAGCTTAGCGACAGGGGGGGACGATGGCTACACCTTC.

The chain has TRBV12-3 or TRBV12-4 and TRBJ1-2, with TRBD1 as a possible D gene (5 bases). Trimming cost V 9 bases and J 4 bases, with 15 bases left between them. This CDR3 comprises 13 residues. The CDR3 region is CASFQGAAYGYTF. CDR3 coding DNA: TGTGCCAGTTTCCAAGGGGCAGCCTATGGCTACACCTTC.

In this sample, this clone turned up a few times. The rearrangement uses TRBV27 and TRBJ2-1; possible D gene TRBD2, 6 bases. Germline-derived CDR1 and CDR2 are MNHEY and SMNVEV (reference sequence). V was trimmed by 7 bases and J by 5 bases, leaving 9 bases between them. This CDR3 comprises 12 residues. The CDR3 is CASTTGDNEQFF. CDR3 nucleotide sequence: TGTGCCAGCACCACGGGGGACAATGAGCAGTTCTTC.

The chain combines TRBV5-1 with TRBJ2-5; the match to TRBD2 covers 7 bases. CDR1 and CDR2 from the germline V gene are SGHRS and YFSETQ. The length of the CDR3 is 14 residues. V was clipped by 0 bases and J by 5 bases; unmatched bases: 4. CDR3 residues: CASSLGMRGETQYF. CDR3 DNA: TGCGCCAGCAGCTTGGGCATGCGGGGGGAGACCCAGTACTTC. Filled out from reference TRBV5-1 and TRBJ2-5, the complete variable domain reads KAGVTQTPRYLIKTRGQQVTLSCSPISGHRSVSWYQQTPGQGLQFLFEYFSETQRNKGNFPGRFSGRQFSNSRSEMNVSTLELGDSALYLCASSLGMRGETQYFGPGTRLLVL.

J is TRBJ1-1 and V is TRBV6-2 or TRBV6-3; the D gene is possibly TRBD1 (6 bases). The V gene lost 2 bases and the J gene lost 4 bases, with 26 bases spanning the gap. This CDR3 comprises 19 residues. Germline V lookup: CDR1 MNHEY, CDR2 SVGEGT. In nucleotides, the CDR3 is TGTGCCAGCAGTTACACCTGGGGACACGACAAACCAGCGAGCACTGAAGCTTTCTTT. Its protein product is CASSYTWGHDKPASTEAFF.

The V and J genes are TRBV7-9 and TRBJ2-3, with 11 bases matching TRBD2. With V trimmed by 5 bases and J by 7 bases, 8 bases remained unmatched. Germline V CDR1 and CDR2: SEHNR, FQNEAQ (reference sequence). CDR3 length: 15 residues. CDR3 sequence reads: CASSVHSGGANTQYF. The CDR3 nucleotides read TGTGCCAGCAGCGTACATAGCGGGGGGGCAAATACGCAGTATTTT.

This clone was detected only a few times. The V and J genes are TRBV5-1 and TRBJ2-1, with 15 bases fitting TRBD2. Germline trimming cut 0 bases from V and 8 bases from J; bases unmatched to any gene: 15. The CDR3 covers 20 residues. Germline V lookup: CDR1 SGHRS, CDR2 YFSETQ. The CDR3 sequence: CASSLVGLAGGTRTWDEQFF. The CDR3, as DNA: TGCGCCAGCAGCTTGGTGGGACTAGCGGGGGGCACACGTACCTGGGATGAGCAGTTCTTC.

This clone was recorded once. This chain links TRBV24-1 with TRBJ1-2, with 10 bases aligning to TRBD1. The germline CDR1 and CDR2 sequences are KGHDR and SFDVKD. The CDR3 loop spans 15 amino acids. V was clipped by 4 bases and J by 2 bases; unmatched bases: 3. In DNA form, the CDR3 reads TGTGCCACCAGTGAGTCGGGACAGGGGAACTATGGCTACACCTTC. Translated, it gives CATSESGQGNYGYTF.

The rearrangement uses TRBV6-2 or TRBV6-3 and TRBJ1-5, with 9 bases identical to TRBD1. The ends lost 5 bases at V and 5 bases at J; junction bases unmatched: 7. The CDR3 covers 15 residues. Germline lookup yields CDR1 MNHEY and CDR2 SVGEGT. The DNA of the CDR3 is TGTGCCAGCAGTCCCGGGACAGGGCCCTATCAGCCCCAGCATTTT. Residues: CASSPGTGPYQPQHF.

The chain couples TRBV18 to TRBJ1-5; TRBD1 might be the D (6 bases). V was pared by 3 bases and J by 4 bases, with 10 bases between. The length of the CDR3 is 14 residues. Germline V CDR1 and CDR2: KGHSH, LQKENI. The CDR3: CASSPVTGNQPQHF. The CDR3 nucleotides read TGTGCCAGCTCACCTGTAACAGGGAATCAGCCCCAGCATTTT. The entire variable domain, with the rest obtained from reference TRBV18 and TRBJ1-5, is as follows: NAGVMQNPRHLVRRRGQEARLRCSPMKGHSHVYWYRQLPEEGLKFMVYLQKENIIDESGMPKERFSAEFPKEGPSILRIQQVVRGDSAAYFCASSPVTGNQPQHFGDGTRLSIL.